This TCR beta chain came from a study of metastatic and nonmetastatic thyroid tumors. Overall study: From malignant and benign thyroid patients, repertoires in blood and in tumor or nodule tissue were compared.

There were no patients who had received any treatment before thyroid surgery. Per the original data handling: Clinicopathological groups supplied CDR3 differences that were used to build a distant-metastasis classifier for papillary thyroid cancer. TCRdb recomputed clones from the PCR reads via MiXCR. Here the V and J calls rest on TCRdb's processing, not on the authors' analysis. The sample consists of about 30,000 clones, around 22% of them appearing once. V lost 3 bases and J 8 bases, leaving 16 bases between the germline ends. The CDR3 is 14 residues long. From germline, CDR1 is DFQATT and CDR2 SNEGSKA (reference sequence). This clone was counted ten times or more. What it binds is not known. Findings of the study overall: Benign nodules were reported to have significantly lower TCR beta diversity than malignant thyroid tumors, in blood and tumor.

This rearrangement joins TRBV20-1 to TRBJ1-4, with D tentatively TRBD1 (6 bases). The receptor was derived from a female donor with papillary thyroid cancer or a benign thyroid nodule (not recorded which). Some clones in this sample may be carry-over from other donors' samples. The sample comprised blood. This chain's CDR3 is CSASKGQSREKLFF. CDR3 sequence (DNA): TGCAGTGCTAGTAAGGGACAATCGAGGGAAAAACTGTTTTTT.